This T cell receptor (beta chain) originates from a study of blood T cell repertoires in COVID-19. As for the study in general: Sample material is recorded as cDNA or gDNA derived from T cells, B-cell-depleted T cells, or PBMCs.

Per the germline V gene, CDR1 is MDHEN and CDR2 is SYDVKM. This CDR3 spans 15 amino acids. The V and J ends lost 0 bases and 6 bases, in that order; junction bases with no gene match: 7. This table comes from immunoSEQ multiplex PCR, and its TCRdb copy is limited to in-frame clones, with some not included. The sample has 200,000 to 250,000 clones, about 91% seen once; the top ten hold 10%. The genes are TRBV28 and TRBJ2-7; 8 bases are a match to TRBD1. This clonotype was sampled from a man aged 18 to 30 with acute COVID-19. Source material: PBMCs or T cells enriched from blood (not recorded which). In nucleotides, the CDR3 is TGTGCCAGCAGTTTATGGGACAGGGATACAACCGAGCAGTACTTC. Its translation is CASSLWDRDTTEQYF.